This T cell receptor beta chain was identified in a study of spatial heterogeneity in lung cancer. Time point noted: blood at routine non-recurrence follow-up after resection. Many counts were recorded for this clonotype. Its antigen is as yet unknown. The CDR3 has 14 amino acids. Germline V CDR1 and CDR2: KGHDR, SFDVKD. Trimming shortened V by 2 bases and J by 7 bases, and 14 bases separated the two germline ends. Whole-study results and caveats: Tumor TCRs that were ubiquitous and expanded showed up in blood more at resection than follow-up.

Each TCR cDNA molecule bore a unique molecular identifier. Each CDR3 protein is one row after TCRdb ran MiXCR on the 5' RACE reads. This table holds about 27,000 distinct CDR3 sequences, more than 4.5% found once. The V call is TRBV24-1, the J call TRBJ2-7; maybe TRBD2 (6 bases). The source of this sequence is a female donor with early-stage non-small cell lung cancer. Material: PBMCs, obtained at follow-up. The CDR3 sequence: CATSDSGTDREQYF. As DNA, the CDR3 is TGTGCCACCAGTGATTCTGGGACTGATAGGGAGCAGTACTTC.